Detailed here is one TCR beta chain. The specificity of this receptor is unknown. Base-call qualities are not available, and no considerably larger clone is one nucleotide away. Stable Graves' hyperthyroidism was defined as no progression to ophthalmopathy during 18 months of follow-up. Hyperthyroidism patients were aged 18 to 65 years and newly diagnosed, with disease duration of less than 2 months. The study excluded patients with uncontrolled infections, other autoimmune diseases, pregnancy or lactation. Clinical symptoms, serum thyroxine and TRAb, thyroid ultrasound, and orbital computed tomography formed the basis for the diagnoses. PBMCs were separated from under 11 ml of fresh peripheral blood using Ficoll-Paque density gradient centrifugation. Total RNA was extracted with Trizol reagent, and quality was checked on an Agilent 2100 Bioanalyzer. This entry comes from a study of T cells in Graves' hyperthyroidism and ophthalmopathy (dated 2019 in TCRdb). Describing the broader study: Peripheral blood samples were taken at the time of initial diagnosis, prior to any treatment. The paper describes TCR Vbeta CDR3 sequencing of 135 peripheral blood samples, made up of approximately 40 ophthalmopathy patients, 70 to 75 hyperthyroidism patients and 17 progressor patients. After sampling, hyperthyroidism patients received methimazole starting at 30 mg daily, and ophthalmopathy patients received high-dose intravenous methylprednisolone. The approximately 98 discovery patients were randomly divided into training and test sets at a 7:3 ratio. To identify distinguishing TCR V-J signatures, a discovery cohort of roughly 100 patients was used, comprising 40 to 45 with Graves' ophthalmopathy and 57 with stable Graves' hyperthyroidism. An independent validation cohort of around 19 hyperthyroidism patients and approximately 15 patients who later progressed to ophthalmopathy tested prospective prediction of ophthalmopathy. In addition, the study compared T-cell repertoires in thyroid tissue and in blood from several Graves' hyperthyroidism patients.

TCR beta CDR3 regions were amplified from RNA transcripts. A first-round RT-PCR of the TCR CDR3 used the HTBI primer set with the Qiagen OneStep RT-PCR kit. The libraries were constructed in a second round of multiplex PCR and then size-selected and purified. Libraries were sequenced paired-end with 100 bp reads on an Illumina HiSeq2000. In the original analysis: SOAPnuke was used to process the raw data, removing reads that contained adapters or uncalled bases, had a mean Phred below 15, or lacked an exact match to the constant primer or identifier. High-quality paired reads were merged with COPE v1.2.5, and unique nucleotide sequences were defined as clonotypes. MiTCR v1.1 was used to align clonotypes to the IMGT TRBV, TRBD and TRBJ reference segments. The analysis was restricted to V-J combinations with a frequency above 0.0001, which together covered 99% to 99.2% of the repertoires. A TCS score was defined as the ratio of F50 (clonal expansion) to E x V (chaos), with BLOSUM62-based TCRdist applied between CDR3 peptides within each V-J. Welch's t-statistics and random forest reduced approximately 520 V-J features to fewer than 15, which were used in a naive Bayes classifier (R e1071). The public reads were reanalyzed by TCRdb: fastp trimming at Q25, MiXCR alignment, in-frame beta chains only. Every entry covers one CDR3 protein and lists the most common genes and DNA from its rows. The V and J calls here are based on TCRdb, not the publication. Within this sample are approximately 740,000 distinct CDR3 sequences, with around 15% of them counted one time only. 10% to 13% of the sample is in the top ten clones.

Findings and caveats that apply to the study as a whole: Sample size was not statistically predetermined, and investigators were not blinded to group allocation. In validation, progression to ophthalmopathy was predicted by the model with roughly 69% sensitivity and 72% to 85% specificity, a median of approximately 7.1 months before onset. Ophthalmopathy was separated from stable hyperthyroidism by a 13 V-J signature model, with just over 85% sensitivity and around 81% specificity obtained in cross-validation and 80%/75% obtained in testing. Most expanded thyroid clonotypes (frequency above 0.001) were also found in blood, which suggests that blood repertoires may mirror thyroid immune responses.

Including the terminal cysteine and phenylalanine, the CDR3 comprises 18 residues. The CDR3 DNA has 54 bases and is translated from base 1. Relative to germline, V is 1 base shorter and J is 6 bases shorter, with 20 bases between their ends. The germline V gene provides CDR1 SGHRS and CDR2 YFSETQ. The receptor was isolated from a woman aged 18-29 years with Graves' hyperthyroidism. The sample taken for sequencing was blood. The rearrangement joined TRBV5-1 to TRBJ1-6, with the identity of the D gene unclear. In nucleotide form, the sequence is TGCGCCAGCAGCTTGTTCCCCGGCAGGACTGACTTTAATTCACCCCTCCACTTT. This codes for CASSLFPGRTDFNSPLHF.